Listed below are T cell receptor beta chains from one sample, sequenced in a study of blood T cell repertoires in COVID-19. Profiling relied on immunoSEQ multiplex PCR, and the TCRdb table lists in-frame clones only, not all of them. The data contain approximately 150,000 clones, roughly 91% of them singletons. Sequenced: peripheral blood. These TCRs come from a man aged 45-65 years who had recovered from COVID-19. The CDR3 runs from the conserved cysteine through the conserved F or W. Fields, in order: J gene, D gene, clone size, V gene, CDR3 DNA, CDR3 protein. D genes are given only for firm matches. Clone size is shown for a subset of rows, as once, few, many or a class of expanded clone.

j_gene: TRBJ1-6; d_gene: .; abundance: .; v_gene: TRBV27; CDR3nt: TGTGCCAGCAGTCGAAACAGGTCCTATAATTCACCCCTCCACTTT; CDR3aa: CASSRNRSYNSPLHF
j_gene: TRBJ2-7; d_gene: TRBD1; abundance: .; v_gene: TRBV5-1; CDR3nt: TGCGCCAGCAGCTTGGACGGGACAGACCATTACGAGCAGTACTTC; CDR3aa: CASSLDGTDHYEQYF
j_gene: TRBJ1-2; d_gene: .; abundance: .; v_gene: TRBV19; CDR3nt: TGTGCCAGTAGTACGTCAGGTCCTTATGGCTACACCTTC; CDR3aa: CASSTSGPYGYTF
j_gene: TRBJ1-3; d_gene: .; abundance: .; v_gene: TRBV25-1; CDR3nt: TGTGCCAGCAGTGACTCCGGGGTGGAAGGAAACACCATATATTTT; CDR3aa: CASSDSGVEGNTIYF
j_gene: TRBJ2-7; d_gene: TRBD2; abundance: .; v_gene: TRBV9; CDR3nt: TGTGCCAGCAGCGTAGCTGGTAGTTGGGCTAGCGGGGATCAATACGAGCAGTACTTC; CDR3aa: CASSVAGSWASGDQYEQYF
j_gene: TRBJ1-1; d_gene: TRBD1; abundance: .; v_gene: TRBV19; CDR3nt: TGTGCCAGTAGTGGTCGGACAGGGAATGAAGCTTTCTTT; CDR3aa: CASSGRTGNEAFF
j_gene: TRBJ2-7; d_gene: .; abundance: .; v_gene: TRBV7-2; CDR3nt: TGTGCCAGCAGCTTACAGGGGCACAACGAGCAGTACTTC; CDR3aa: CASSLQGHNEQYF
j_gene: TRBJ2-3; d_gene: TRBD2; abundance: .; v_gene: TRBV7-2; CDR3nt: TGTGCCAGCAGCTTACTCTCCCGACTAGCTGCCACAGATACGCAGTATTTT; CDR3aa: CASSLLSRLAATDTQYF
j_gene: TRBJ2-7; d_gene: .; abundance: .; v_gene: TRBV28; CDR3nt: TGTGCCAGCAGTTTATTAAGGGGAGCGGGCGAGCAGTACTTC; CDR3aa: CASSLLRGAGEQYF
j_gene: TRBJ2-1; d_gene: .; abundance: .; v_gene: TRBV18; CDR3nt: TGTGCCAGCTCACCCTCTAAAAGGGGGGGGGTGAATGAGCAGTTCTTC; CDR3aa: CASSPSKRGGVNEQFF
j_gene: TRBJ1-2; d_gene: .; abundance: .; v_gene: TRBV11-2; CDR3nt: TGTGCCAGCAGCCCCCTGCGGGGAGAGAATGACTATGGCTACACCTTC; CDR3aa: CASSPLRGENDYGYTF
j_gene: TRBJ2-7; d_gene: .; abundance: .; v_gene: TRBV5-5; CDR3nt: TGTGCCAGCAGCTTGGAACAAGTAACCTCCCCCTACGAGCAGTACTTC; CDR3aa: CASSLEQVTSPYEQYF
j_gene: TRBJ2-7; d_gene: TRBD1; abundance: many; v_gene: TRBV4-1; CDR3nt: TGCGCCAGCAGCCAAGATAGGACAGGGGGCTCCTACGAGCAGTACTTC; CDR3aa: CASSQDRTGGSYEQYF
j_gene: TRBJ1-5; d_gene: .; abundance: .; v_gene: TRBV9; CDR3nt: TGTGCCAGCGGCCTCAATCAGCCCCAGCATTTT; CDR3aa: CASGLNQPQHF
j_gene: TRBJ1-5; d_gene: .; abundance: once; v_gene: TRBV24-1; CDR3nt: TGTGCCACCAGTGATTTGCCGGGACAGCCCCAGCATTTT; CDR3aa: CATSDLPGQPQHF
j_gene: TRBJ1-6; d_gene: TRBD1; abundance: .; v_gene: TRBV19; CDR3nt: TGTGCCAGTAGTCGAAGGGGGGACAGCCTTTCGCCCCTCCACTTT; CDR3aa: CASSRRGDSLSPLHF
j_gene: TRBJ1-6; d_gene: .; abundance: .; v_gene: TRBV7-2; CDR3nt: TGTGCCAGCAGCTTAGCGCCAGGGCCCCTCCACTTT; CDR3aa: CASSLAPGPLHF
j_gene: TRBJ2-1; d_gene: TRBD2; abundance: once; v_gene: TRBV6-2/TRBV6-3; CDR3nt: TGTGCCAGCAGTTTAATAACCGGGACTAGCACCAATGAGCAGTTCTTC; CDR3aa: CASSLITGTSTNEQFF
j_gene: TRBJ2-2; d_gene: .; abundance: .; v_gene: TRBV12-3/TRBV12-4; CDR3nt: TGTGCCAGCAGCCGGAGGACCGGGGAGCTGTTTTTT; CDR3aa: CASSRRTGELFF
j_gene: TRBJ2-7; d_gene: .; abundance: once; v_gene: TRBV29-1; CDR3nt: TGCAGCGGGCGGACTGACTCCTACGAGCAGTACTTC; CDR3aa: CSGRTDSYEQYF
j_gene: TRBJ1-2; d_gene: TRBD1; abundance: .; v_gene: TRBV5-6; CDR3nt: TGTGCCAGCAGCTTGGGGACAGGGACCTATGGCTACACCTTC; CDR3aa: CASSLGTGTYGYTF
j_gene: TRBJ2-1; d_gene: TRBD1; abundance: .; v_gene: TRBV5-1; CDR3nt: TGCGCCAGCAGCCTGTTGACAGGGGGCTACAATGAGCAGTTCTTC; CDR3aa: CASSLLTGGYNEQFF
j_gene: TRBJ2-6; d_gene: .; abundance: .; v_gene: TRBV6-6; CDR3nt: TGTGCCAGCAGTTACCGTGACAGCCCCGGGGCCAACGTCCTGACTTTC; CDR3aa: CASSYRDSPGANVLTF
j_gene: TRBJ2-5; d_gene: TRBD1; abundance: once; v_gene: TRBV7-2; CDR3nt: TGTGCCAGCAGCTCCAACTGGGTAGGGGGCGCAAAAGAGACCCAGTACTTC; CDR3aa: CASSSNWVGGAKETQYF
j_gene: TRBJ1-1; d_gene: TRBD1; abundance: .; v_gene: TRBV3-1/TRBV3-2; CDR3nt: TGTGCCAGCAGTCTTCGACAGGGGGCGACTGAAGCTTTCTTT; CDR3aa: CASSLRQGATEAFF
j_gene: TRBJ1-3; d_gene: .; abundance: .; v_gene: TRBV21-1; CDR3nt: TGTGCCAGCAGCAATTTAGGGGGATTTGGAAACACCATATATTTT; CDR3aa: CASSNLGGFGNTIYF
j_gene: TRBJ2-7; d_gene: TRBD1; abundance: .; v_gene: TRBV5-1; CDR3nt: TGCGCCAGCAGCTTGGCCGACAGGGGTTTGCACGAGCAGTACTTC; CDR3aa: CASSLADRGLHEQYF
j_gene: TRBJ1-1; d_gene: TRBD1; abundance: .; v_gene: TRBV5-5; CDR3nt: TGTGCCAGCAGCTTGGGGGGACAGCTTATCACTGAAGCTTTCTTT; CDR3aa: CASSLGGQLITEAFF
j_gene: TRBJ1-2; d_gene: .; abundance: .; v_gene: TRBV29-1; CDR3nt: TGCAGCGTCGACACAGAAACTAACTATGGCTACACCTTC; CDR3aa: CSVDTETNYGYTF
j_gene: TRBJ1-4; d_gene: .; abundance: .; v_gene: TRBV5-1; CDR3nt: TGCGCCAGCAGCCCCTTAGGGGGTAAGGATGAAAAACTGTTTTTT; CDR3aa: CASSPLGGKDEKLFF
j_gene: TRBJ2-3; d_gene: .; abundance: .; v_gene: TRBV27; CDR3nt: TGTGCCAGCAGTTTATTAGAGGGCACAGATACGCAGTATTTT; CDR3aa: CASSLLEGTDTQYF
j_gene: TRBJ2-6; d_gene: .; abundance: once; v_gene: TRBV27; CDR3nt: TGTGCCAGCAGTTTGCAGCTACAGTACTCTGGGGCCAACGTCCTGACTTTC; CDR3aa: CASSLQLQYSGANVLTF
j_gene: TRBJ1-1; d_gene: .; abundance: .; v_gene: TRBV7-2; CDR3nt: TGTGCCAGCAGCACGGTACGGGGCACTGAAGCTTTCTTT; CDR3aa: CASSTVRGTEAFF
j_gene: TRBJ1-1; d_gene: TRBD1; abundance: .; v_gene: TRBV6-5; CDR3nt: TGTGCCAGCTCCTCACCGGGACAGATGAACACTGAAGCTTTCTTT; CDR3aa: CASSSPGQMNTEAFF
j_gene: TRBJ2-2; d_gene: TRBD1; abundance: .; v_gene: TRBV9; CDR3nt: TGTGCCAGCAGCGCGAACACAGGGGGCACCGGGGAGCTGTTTTTT; CDR3aa: CASSANTGGTGELFF
j_gene: TRBJ2-1; d_gene: TRBD2; abundance: .; v_gene: TRBV7-9; CDR3nt: TGTGCCAGCACCGAACGGACTAGCGGGGACAATGAGCAGTTCTTC; CDR3aa: CASTERTSGDNEQFF
j_gene: TRBJ2-4; d_gene: TRBD1; abundance: .; v_gene: TRBV5-4; CDR3nt: TGTGCCAGCAGCCTTGGACAGGGGAACATTCAGTACTTC; CDR3aa: CASSLGQGNIQYF
j_gene: TRBJ2-3; d_gene: .; abundance: .; v_gene: TRBV9; CDR3nt: TGTGCCAGCAGCGTACAGGTTGGAGATACGCAGTATTTT; CDR3aa: CASSVQVGDTQYF
j_gene: TRBJ1-5; d_gene: .; abundance: .; v_gene: TRBV5-1; CDR3nt: TGCGCCAGCAGCTTGGCAGGGGCCCGGCCCCAGCATTTT; CDR3aa: CASSLAGARPQHF
j_gene: TRBJ2-7; d_gene: TRBD1; abundance: .; v_gene: TRBV19; CDR3nt: TGTGCCAGTAAACCCGGGACAGGGAACGAGCAGTACTTC; CDR3aa: CASKPGTGNEQYF
j_gene: TRBJ1-6; d_gene: .; abundance: .; v_gene: TRBV5-6; CDR3nt: TGTGCCAGCAGCTTGGCAGGGTCCCAAAATAATTCACCCCTCCACTTT; CDR3aa: CASSLAGSQNNSPLHF
j_gene: TRBJ1-2; d_gene: .; abundance: .; v_gene: TRBV29-1; CDR3nt: TGCAGCGTTGGAGGGGGGGCACTTGCCTACACCTTC; CDR3aa: CSVGGGALAYTF
j_gene: TRBJ1-3; d_gene: .; abundance: .; v_gene: TRBV19; CDR3nt: TGTGCCAGTAGTTTTCTGGACAGTGGCTCTGGAAACACCATATATTTT; CDR3aa: CASSFLDSGSGNTIYF
j_gene: TRBJ2-3; d_gene: .; abundance: .; v_gene: TRBV19; CDR3nt: TGTGCCAGTAGTAACCGGGACTCTCTCACGCAGTATTTT; CDR3aa: CASSNRDSLTQYF
j_gene: TRBJ2-7; d_gene: TRBD2; abundance: .; v_gene: TRBV19; CDR3nt: TGTGCCAGTAGTAGTAGCGGGACCTACGAGCAGTACTTC; CDR3aa: CASSSSGTYEQYF
j_gene: TRBJ2-3; d_gene: .; abundance: .; v_gene: TRBV7-9; CDR3nt: TGTGCCAGCAGCTTAGGGGCCAGCACAGATACGCAGTATTTT; CDR3aa: CASSLGASTDTQYF
j_gene: TRBJ1-4; d_gene: .; abundance: .; v_gene: TRBV4-3; CDR3nt: TGCGCCAGCAGCCGCACGGTAACAGGAATCAATGAAAAACTGTTTTTT; CDR3aa: CASSRTVTGINEKLFF
j_gene: TRBJ1-5; d_gene: TRBD1; abundance: .; v_gene: TRBV7-7; CDR3nt: TGTGCCAGCAGCTATGGACAGGTTGATAGCAATCAGCCCCAGCATTTT; CDR3aa: CASSYGQVDSNQPQHF
j_gene: TRBJ2-3; d_gene: .; abundance: .; v_gene: TRBV5-1; CDR3nt: TGCGCCAGCTCCTACAGTGGTATCACAGATACGCAGTATTTT; CDR3aa: CASSYSGITDTQYF
j_gene: TRBJ1-1; d_gene: TRBD1; abundance: .; v_gene: TRBV30; CDR3nt: TGTGCCTGGAGTGGGGGAAGAAAGGGGGCGCACACTGAAGCTTTCTTT; CDR3aa: CAWSGGRKGAHTEAFF
j_gene: TRBJ1-5; d_gene: .; abundance: .; v_gene: TRBV27; CDR3nt: TGTGCCAGCAGTTCACACAATCAGCCCCAGCATTTT; CDR3aa: CASSSHNQPQHF
j_gene: TRBJ2-3; d_gene: TRBD2; abundance: once; v_gene: TRBV29-1; CDR3nt: TGCAGCGTTGAATTTTGGGCTAGCGGGAGCCCAGATACGCAGTATTTT; CDR3aa: CSVEFWASGSPDTQYF